This T cell receptor (beta chain) was identified in a study of blood T cell repertoires in COVID-19. Overall study context: The United States, Italy and Spain were the sources of the acute and convalescent COVID-19 samples. The analysed material was cDNA or gDNA that came from T cells, B-cell-depleted T cells, or PBMCs.

Original handling: Amplified reference gene primers provided the basis for estimating nucleated cell counts. Measured with immunoSEQ multiplex PCR; TCRdb has only the in-frame clones, and not every one. D and trimming come from the DNA, and the V and J calls and clone size come from that table. The sample records about 100,000 clones, around 84% being singletons. The table lists this clone with a count of one. The ends were cut back, 3 bases at V and 6 bases at J, with 18 bases in the middle. Germline V gene sequence: CDR1 SGHNT, CDR2 YYREEE (reference sequence). The CDR3 extends over 16 amino acids. The rearrangement links TRBV5-4 to TRBJ2-2; a possible D gene is TRBD1 (5 bases). The material sequenced was peripheral blood. The receptor's source is a man aged 55 to 69 with acute or convalescent COVID-19. The CDR3 loop reads CASSSRLLGVAGELFF. CDR3 bases: TGTGCCAGCAGCTCCCGCCTGCTAGGGGTAGCCGGGGAGCTGTTTTTT.